The present TCR beta chain was sequenced within a study of identical twins. General observations from the study: Analyses of zero insertions could be partly confounded by invariant MAIT and iNKT cells. The study drew conclusions from cross-sectional statistical analysis, not from following the same donors. For monozygotic twins, models underestimated out-of-frame TCR alpha sharing.

The CDR3 extends over 18 amino acids. Germline CDR1 SGHTA, CDR2 FQGNSA. J gave up 0 bases and V 5 bases, and 7 bases lay outside the gene matches. MiXCR, run by TCRdb on the 5' RACE reads, gives a single entry per CDR3 protein. The sample carries around 1.7 million distinct CDR3 sequences, roughly 35% recorded once. On this clonotype itself: The antigen is undetermined.

Every one of the donors was a healthy Caucasian. Source material: cord blood. V is TRBV7-2 and J is TRBJ2-4; 13 bases match TRBD2. The origin of this receptor is a newborn girl in good health. CDR3 DNA: TGTGCCAGCAGCCGGACTAGCGGGAGAGGATTAGCCAAAAACATTCAGTACTTC. It specifies CASSRTSGRGLAKNIQYF. The variable domain in full, completed from reference TRBV7-2 and TRBJ2-4, reads GAGVSQSPSNKVTEKGKDVELRCDPISGHTALYWYRQSLGQGLEFLIYFQGNSAPDKSGLPSDRFSAERTGGSVSTLTIQRTQQEDSAVYLCASSRTSGRGLAKNIQYFGAGTRLSVL.